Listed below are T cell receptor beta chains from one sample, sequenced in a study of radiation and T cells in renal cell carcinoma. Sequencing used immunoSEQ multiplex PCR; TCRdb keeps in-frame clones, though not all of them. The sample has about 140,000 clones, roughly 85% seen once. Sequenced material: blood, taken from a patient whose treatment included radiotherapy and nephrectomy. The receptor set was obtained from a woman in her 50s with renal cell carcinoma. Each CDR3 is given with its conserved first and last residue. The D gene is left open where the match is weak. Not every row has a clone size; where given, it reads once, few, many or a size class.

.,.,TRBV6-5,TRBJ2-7,TGTGCCAGCAGAGATGACAGAACCGTGCCCTACGAGCAGTACTTC,CASRDDRTVPYEQYF
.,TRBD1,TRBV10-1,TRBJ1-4,TGCGCCAGCAGTGAGGACAGGGCGAATGAAAAACTGTTTTTT,CASSEDRANEKLFF
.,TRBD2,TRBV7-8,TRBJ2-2,TGTGCCAGCAGCACAGGGACTAGCGGGGGCGGGGAGCTGTTTTTT,CASSTGTSGGGELFF
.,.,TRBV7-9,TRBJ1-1,TGTGCCAGCAGCTTGAAGGGGGGGCCTGATGAAGCTTTCTTT,CASSLKGGPDEAFF
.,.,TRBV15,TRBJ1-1,TGTGCCACCAGCGGATTCTTACAGGGTAAGGACACTGAAGCTTTCTTT,CATSGFLQGKDTEAFF
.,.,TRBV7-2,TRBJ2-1,TGTGCCAGCAGCTTAGAGCGGGACAGTTCCTACAATGAGCAGTTCTTC,CASSLERDSSYNEQFF
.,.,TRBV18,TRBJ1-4,TGTGCCAGCTCCCCTGGACAGATGGAAAAACTGTTTTTT,CASSPGQMEKLFF
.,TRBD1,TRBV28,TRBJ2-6,TGTGCCAGCAGTTTACGCTGGACAGGGTCGAGGACTGGGGCCAACGTCCTGACTTTC,CASSLRWTGSRTGANVLTF
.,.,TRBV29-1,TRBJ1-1,TGCAGCGTTGGACAGATGAACACTGAAGCTTTCTTT,CSVGQMNTEAFF
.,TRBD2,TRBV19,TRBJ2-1,TGTGCCAGTAGTGACCCTAGCGGGAGGGCCTCGAGCTCCTACAATGAGCAGTTCTTC,CASSDPSGRASSSYNEQFF
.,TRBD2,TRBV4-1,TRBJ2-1,TGCGCCAGCAGCCAAGGGGAAGGACTAGGTCACAATGAGCAGTTCTTC,CASSQGEGLGHNEQFF
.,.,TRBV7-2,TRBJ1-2,TGTGCCAGCAGCTTAGCGCGGGTAGCCAACTATGGCTACACCTTC,CASSLARVANYGYTF
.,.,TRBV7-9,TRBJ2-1,TGTGCCAGCAGCCTAACAGGGGAGGGGTTCTTC,CASSLTGEGFF
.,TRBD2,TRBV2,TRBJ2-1,TGTGCCAGCAGCAGAGCGGGAGGGCCGAAGAATGAGCAGTTCTTC,CASSRAGGPKNEQFF
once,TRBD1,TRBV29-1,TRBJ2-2,TGCAGCGGGGGACAGGCGTACACCGGGGAGCTGTTTTTT,CSGGQAYTGELFF
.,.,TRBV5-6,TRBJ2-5,TGTGCCAGCAGCGGCCAAGGGACCCAGTACTTC,CASSGQGTQYF
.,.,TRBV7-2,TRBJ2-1,TGTGCCAGCAGCCCCGTTGGGGGGACCTCCTCCTACAATGAGCAGTTCTTC,CASSPVGGTSSYNEQFF
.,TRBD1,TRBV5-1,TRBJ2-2,TGCGCCAGCAGCGGACAGGTCAACACCGGGGAGCTGTTTTTT,CASSGQVNTGELFF
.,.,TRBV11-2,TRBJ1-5,TGTGCCAGCAGCTTAGGCCGGAATCTGGGTCAGCCCCAGCATTTT,CASSLGRNLGQPQHF
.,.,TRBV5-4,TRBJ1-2,TGTGCCAGCAGCTCGACAGTTGGGGGCTACACCTTC,CASSSTVGGYTF
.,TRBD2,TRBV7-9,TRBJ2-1,TGTGCCAGCAACCCGACTAGCGGGGGGGCAGGTGAGCAGTTCTTC,CASNPTSGGAGEQFF
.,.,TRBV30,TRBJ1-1,TGTGCCTGGAGTGTAGGGAAAACGGCTTTCTTT,CAWSVGKTAFF
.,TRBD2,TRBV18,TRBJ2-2,TGTGCCAGCTCACCGCTAGCGGCCACCGGGGAGCTGTTTTTT,CASSPLAATGELFF
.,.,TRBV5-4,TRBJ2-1,TGTGCCAGCAGCTGGGACGGATACAATGAGCAGTTCTTC,CASSWDGYNEQFF
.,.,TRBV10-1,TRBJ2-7,TGCGCCAGCAGTGAGTCCCTATCCTACGAGCAGTACTTC,CASSESLSYEQYF
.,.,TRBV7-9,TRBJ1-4,TGTGCCAGCAGCTTACGGGAGACCGAAAAACTGTTTTTT,CASSLRETEKLFF
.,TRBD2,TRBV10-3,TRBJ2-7,TGTGCCATCAGTGAGTCGGGGGGGAGCTCCTACGAGCAGTACTTC,CAISESGGSSYEQYF
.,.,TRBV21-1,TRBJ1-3,TGTGCCAGCAGCAATCTGGGGCCGTGGACAGCCTCTGGAAACACCATATATTTT,CASSNLGPWTASGNTIYF
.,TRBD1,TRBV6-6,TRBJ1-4,TGTGCCAGCAGTGACAGGGTGGCTAATGAAAAACTGTTTTTT,CASSDRVANEKLFF
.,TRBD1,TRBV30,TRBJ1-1,TGTGCCTTCAACGACAGGGGGCCTGCTTTCTTT,CAFNDRGPAFF
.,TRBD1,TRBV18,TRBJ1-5,TGTGCCAGCTCACGGGAGACAGGGGGCAATCAGCCCCAGCATTTT,CASSRETGGNQPQHF
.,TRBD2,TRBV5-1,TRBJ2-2,TGCGCCAGCAGACAGACTAGCGGGAGCCCCGGGGAGCTGTTTTTT,CASRQTSGSPGELFF
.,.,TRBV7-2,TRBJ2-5,TGTGCCAGCAGCTTAGCAGCGGTCCGGGAGACCCAGTACTTC,CASSLAAVRETQYF
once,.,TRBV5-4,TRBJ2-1,TGTGCCAGCAGCTTGAGCGGAAACTCCTACAATGAGCAGTTCTTC,CASSLSGNSYNEQFF
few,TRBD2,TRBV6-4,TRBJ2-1,TGTGCCAGCAGTTCTAGCGGGAACGCGGTTGAGCAGTTCTTC,CASSSSGNAVEQFF
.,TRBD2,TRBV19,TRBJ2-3,TGTGCCAGTACGCGGGGGGCCCGAGATACGCAGTATTTT,CASTRGARDTQYF
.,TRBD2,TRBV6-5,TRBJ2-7,TGTGCCAGCAGTGCCGCGCGGGAGGGTAGGGAGCAGTACTTC,CASSAAREGREQYF
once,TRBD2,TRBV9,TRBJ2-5,TGTGCCAGCAGCTCAAAGTGGACTAGCGGTAGAGAGACCCAGTACTTC,CASSSKWTSGRETQYF
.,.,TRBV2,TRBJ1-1,TGTGCCAGCAGTGAGAGCGACCGGTACGCTGAAGCTTTCTTT,CASSESDRYAEAFF
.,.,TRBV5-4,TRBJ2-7,TGTGCCAGCAGCGCGCCAGGGTACGAGCAGTACTTC,CASSAPGYEQYF
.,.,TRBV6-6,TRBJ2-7,TGTGCCAGCAGTTCCACCAAGGGTACCGGCTACGAGCAGTACTTC,CASSSTKGTGYEQYF
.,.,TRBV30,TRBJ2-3,TGTGCCCGGCAGGGCATAACTAGCACAGATACGCAGTATTTT,CARQGITSTDTQYF
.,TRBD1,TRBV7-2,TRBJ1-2,TGTGCCAGCAGCTTAGATGGGACAGGGGGGAACTATGGCTACACCTTC,CASSLDGTGGNYGYTF
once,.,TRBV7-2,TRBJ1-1,TGTGCCAGCACCTCAGGGTGGAGTGAAGCTTTCTTT,CASTSGWSEAFF
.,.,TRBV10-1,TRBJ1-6,TGCGCCAGCAGTGAGTCAAGCGGTTCACCCCTCCACTTT,CASSESSGSPLHF
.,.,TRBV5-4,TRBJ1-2,TGTGCCAGCAGCTTGGAGCAGAACTATGGCTACACCTTC,CASSLEQNYGYTF
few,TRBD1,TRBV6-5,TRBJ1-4,TGTGCCAGCCGGGACAGCGCCACTAATGAAAAACTGTTTTTT,CASRDSATNEKLFF
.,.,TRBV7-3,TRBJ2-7,TGTGCCAGCAGCTTAATGTACGGGAGCTCCTACGAGCAGTACTTC,CASSLMYGSSYEQYF
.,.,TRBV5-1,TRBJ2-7,TGCGCCAGCAATGCCGGGACTCTCTCGTACGAGCAGTACTTC,CASNAGTLSYEQYF
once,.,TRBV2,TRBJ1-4,TGTGCCAGCAGTGATTTAAGGACAAGGAATGAAAAACTGTTTTTT,CASSDLRTRNEKLFF
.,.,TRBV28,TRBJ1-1,TGTGCCAGCAGTTCCCCAGAGGACACTGAAGCTTTCTTT,CASSSPEDTEAFF
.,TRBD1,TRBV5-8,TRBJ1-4,TGTGCCAGCAGCTTGGTCGACAGGGGAGAGGAAAAACTGTTTTTT,CASSLVDRGEEKLFF